What follows are 26 T cell receptor beta chains derived from one specimen sequenced in a study of siplizumab effects on memory and regulatory T cells. Here immunoSEQ multiplex PCR was the method, and the copy in TCRdb shows in-frame clones only, minus some. The repertoire holds more than 85,000 clones, with roughly 92% as singletons. The specimen was CD4+ T cells sorted from blood. The receptors stem from a human donor in good health.

The chain recombines TRBV5-1 with TRBJ1-4, with 7 bases fitting TRBD1. The CDR3 extends over 14 amino acids. Germline loops: CDR1 SGHRS, CDR2 YFSETQ. Trimming removed 3 bases from V and 7 bases from J; junction bases left unmatched: 6. The CDR3 DNA reads TGCGCCAGCAGCTCGGGACAGTTTTCTGAAAAACTGTTTTTT. This gives the protein CASSSGQFSEKLFF.

The chain carries TRBV5-6 and TRBJ2-7, with a weak D call TRBD2 (6 bases). CDR3 length: 15 amino acids. V lost 1 base, J lost 5 bases, and 16 bases lay in between. Germline V lookup: CDR1 SGHDT, CDR2 YYEEEE. CDR3 coding DNA: TGTGCCAGCAGCTTGTTCTCCGCGGGATTAGACGAGCAGTACTTC. Encoded protein: CASSLFSAGLDEQYF.

In nucleotides, the CDR3 is TGCGCCAGCAGCCCCAGCGCCCGGGGCGAAAAACTGTTTTTT. It translates to CASSPSARGEKLFF. V gene TRBV5-1 combines with J gene TRBJ1-4; tentative D call: TRBD1 (5 bases). V lost 4 bases and J lost 8, with 15 bases in between. The CDR3 contains 14 residues. Germline values: CDR1 SGHRS, CDR2 YFSETQ. Filled out from reference TRBV5-1 and TRBJ1-4, the complete variable domain reads KAGVTQTPRYLIKTRGQQVTLSCSPISGHRSVSWYQQTPGQGLQFLFEYFSETQRNKGNFPGRFSGRQFSNSRSEMNVSTLELGDSALYLCASSPSARGEKLFFGSGTQLSVL.

This chain uses TRBV12-5 with TRBJ2-5; TRBD2 agrees at 7 bases. The V segment lost 1 base and the J segment 1 base; nucleotides outside the gene matches: 3. CDR3 length: 15 amino acids. Germline V CDR1 and CDR2: LGHNT, FRNRAP. The CDR3 here is CASGLGGGLQETQYF. Written as DNA, the CDR3 is TGTGCTAGTGGTTTGGGCGGGGGACTCCAAGAGACCCAGTACTTC.

This clone appeared a single time. V and J are TRBV27 and TRBJ2-1, with 7 bases that match TRBD2. J was trimmed by 4 bases and V by 7 bases; bases with no gene match: 13. Germline V gene data show CDR1 as MNHEY and CDR2 as SMNVEV (reference sequence). This CDR3 has 16 residues. CDR3 amino acids: CASTPRMSGVYNEQFF. CDR3 nucleotides: TGTGCCAGCACCCCCCGCATGAGCGGGGTTTACAATGAGCAGTTCTTC.

The chain joins TRBV5-1 to TRBJ1-1, with D hard to call. The germline V gene has CDR1 SGHRS and CDR2 YFSETQ. The CDR3 consists of 12 residues. Trimming stripped 0 bases from V and 0 bases from J, with 0 bases between. CDR3 sequence: CASSLVNTEAFF. The CDR3 DNA follows: TGCGCCAGCAGCTTGGTGAACACTGAAGCTTTCTTT.

This chain joins TRBV15 and TRBJ1-1; D perhaps matches TRBD1 (5 bases). This CDR3 is 16 amino acids long. Germline CDR1 LNHNV, CDR2 YYDKDF (reference sequence). V lost 8 bases and J 2 bases, leaving 21 bases between the germline ends. This chain's CDR3 is CATAVLGVATNTEAFF. CDR3 DNA: TGTGCCACCGCGGTGCTGGGGGTCGCAACAAACACTGAAGCTTTCTTT.

This chain links TRBV5-6 with TRBJ1-5, with D tentatively TRBD1 (6 bases). Germline values: CDR1 SGHDT, CDR2 YYEEEE. There are 17 residues in the CDR3. Between the trimmed V and J ends, which lost 4 bases and 2 bases, there was a span of 19 bases. CDR3 sequence (DNA): TGTGCCAGCAGCCCGACTCAGGGGCCGCAGGGCAATCAGCCCCAGCATTTT. Amino acid sequence: CASSPTQGPQGNQPQHF.

The V and J genes are TRBV21-1 and TRBJ1-5. TRBV21-1 is an annotated pseudogene. The CDR3 extends over 13 amino acids. CDR3 in DNA: TGTGCCAGCACCCAGGGAGGCAATCAGCCCCAGCATTTT. It encodes CASTQGGNQPQHF.

The rearrangement links TRBV11-2 to TRBJ2-5, with a possible D match to TRBD2 (6 bases). The germline V gene has CDR1 SGHAT and CDR2 FQNNGV. Trimming shortened V by 0 bases and J by 10 bases, and 15 bases separated the two germline ends. The CDR3 is 14 amino acids. The CDR3 sequence is CASSLDLDGGSQYF. The CDR3 DNA reads as TGTGCCAGCAGCTTAGATTTGGACGGAGGGAGCCAGTACTTC.

The chain combines TRBV7-9 with TRBJ2-2; D gene unclear. The germline V and J ends were trimmed by 2 bases and 4 bases, with 5 bases remaining between them. Germline V gives CDR1 SEHNR, CDR2 FQNEAQ (reference sequence). This CDR3 has 13 residues. CDR3 amino acids: CASSLTSTGELFF. The CDR3 DNA sequence: TGTGCCAGCAGCTTAACATCCACCGGGGAGCTGTTTTTT. Full variable domain (rest looked up from reference TRBV7-9 and TRBJ2-2): DTGVSQNPRHKITKRGQNVTFRCDPISEHNRLYWYRQTLGQGPEFLTYFQNEAQLEKSRLLSDRFSAERPKGSFSTLEIQRTEQGDSAMYLCASSLTSTGELFFGEGSRLTVL.

The chain uses TRBV18 and TRBJ1-3, with 7 bases aligning to TRBD1. V lost 6 bases, J lost 2 bases, and 10 bases stayed unmatched. The CDR3 is made up of 16 amino acids. Germline loops: CDR1 KGHSH, CDR2 LQKENI. In DNA, the CDR3 is TGTGCCAGCTCGTTACCGGGACAGACCGCTGGAAACACCATATATTTT. Its protein product is CASSLPGQTAGNTIYF. Using reference TRBV18 and TRBJ1-3 for the parts outside the CDR3, the full variable domain is NAGVMQNPRHLVRRRGQEARLRCSPMKGHSHVYWYRQLPEEGLKFMVYLQKENIIDESGMPKERFSAEFPKEGPSILRIQQVVRGDSAAYFCASSLPGQTAGNTIYFGEGSWLTVV.

The chain joins TRBV5-1 to TRBJ1-1; TRBD1 is a possible D gene (6 bases). CDR3 length equals 16 residues. Trimming removed 2 bases from V and 10 bases from J, with 24 bases in between. The germline V gene has CDR1 SGHRS and CDR2 YFSETQ. In nucleotides, the CDR3 is TGCGCCAGCAGCTTCGGGGGCTCCGGGGGCTCCATTGGAGCTTTCTTT. Protein: CASSFGGSGGSIGAFF.

The CDR3 region is CASSFGTLDEQYF. DNA of the CDR3: TGTGCCAGCAGCTTCGGGACCTTGGACGAGCAGTACTTC. This rearrangement joins TRBV7-9 to TRBJ2-7; D possibly uses TRBD1 or TRBD2 (5 bases each). The CDR3 is made up of 13 amino acids. Germline V gene lookup returns CDR1 SEHNR and CDR2 FQNEAQ (reference sequence). V lost 3 bases to trimming and J lost 5 bases, with 11 bases between them.

V gene TRBV19 combines with J gene TRBJ2-3, with TRBD2 matching 7 bases. This CDR3 comprises 15 residues. Unmatched junction bases numbered 8, after V lost 3 bases and J lost 5 bases. Per germline, CDR1 LNHDA and CDR2 SQIVND (reference sequence). The DNA of the CDR3 is TGTGCCAGTAGTATTGGAGGGAGGGACCGAGATACGCAGTATTTT. Its translation is CASSIGGRDRDTQYF.

The V call is TRBV28, the J call TRBJ2-3; D unresolved. Per the germline V gene, CDR1 is MDHEN and CDR2 is SYDVKM. Trimming stripped 5 bases from V and 2 bases from J, with 11 bases between. The length of the CDR3 is 14 residues. CDR3 sequence reads: CASSAPGLTDTQYF. The CDR3 DNA reads as TGTGCCAGCAGTGCCCCCGGGCTCACAGATACGCAGTATTTT.

The V gene is TRBV5-1, the J gene TRBJ2-3; a weak D match, TRBD2 (5 bases). Germline assignment: CDR1 SGHRS and CDR2 YFSETQ. The V end was cut by 0 bases, the J end by 4 bases, with 12 bases between. The CDR3 has 15 residues. The chain's CDR3 is CASSLGTGISDTQYF. CDR3 bases: TGCGCCAGCAGCTTGGGAACGGGAATCTCAGATACGCAGTATTTT.

V is TRBV27 and J is TRBJ2-5; TRBD2 agrees at 13 bases. CDR1 and CDR2 from the germline V gene are MNHEY and SMNVEV (reference sequence). This CDR3 has 20 amino acids. With 3 bases clipped from V and 5 bases from J, the junction kept 18 bases outside the gene matches. This chain's CDR3 is CASSFRNPTTGLAGWETQYF. CDR3 bases: TGTGCCAGCAGTTTTCGAAATCCAACGACGGGACTAGCGGGATGGGAGACCCAGTACTTC.

This clone was recorded only once. J is TRBJ2-1 and V is TRBV19, with 9 bases identical to TRBD2. CDR1 is LNHDA, CDR2 SQIVND, per germline (reference sequence). This CDR3 has 14 residues. The J segment lost 5 bases and the V segment lost 3 bases, leaving 2 bases of the junction unmatched. CDR3 bases: TGTGCCAGTAGTATGGGGACTAGCAACAATGAGCAGTTCTTC. Protein sequence: CASSMGTSNNEQFF.

This chain links TRBV6-6 with TRBJ1-1, with D perhaps TRBD1 (5 bases). V shed 8 bases and J shed 0 bases, with 16 bases lying between them. CDR1 and CDR2 (germline): MNHNY, SVGAGI (reference sequence). The length of the CDR3 is 15 residues. Here the CDR3 reads CASARGLYMNTEAFF. DNA for the CDR3: TGTGCCAGCGCAAGGGGTTTGTATATGAACACTGAAGCTTTCTTT.

The CDR3 DNA reads as TGTGCCAGCAATACAGGGAGGAACACTGAAGCTTTCTTT. It encodes CASNTGRNTEAFF. This chain connects TRBV2 to TRBJ1-1, with D perhaps matching TRBD1 (6 bases). CDR3 length: 13 amino acids. Germline lookup yields CDR1 SNHLY and CDR2 FYNNEI. Trimming stripped 7 bases from V and 1 base from J, with 10 bases between. The full variable domain, rest sourced from reference TRBV2 and TRBJ1-1, is EPEVTQTPSHQVTQMGQEVILRCVPISNHLYFYWYRQILGQKVEFLVSFYNNEISEKSEIFDDQFSVERPDGSNFTLKIRSTKLEDSAMYFCASNTGRNTEAFFGQGTRLTVV.

The V and J genes are TRBV5-4 and TRBJ2-1; no definite D call. V was pared by 3 bases and J by 6 bases, with 16 bases between. Germline assignment: CDR1 SGHNT and CDR2 YYREEE (reference sequence). The CDR3 loop spans 15 amino acids. The CDR3 spells CASSSKVQALNEQFF. In nucleotides, the CDR3 is TGTGCCAGCAGCTCGAAGGTCCAGGCGCTCAATGAGCAGTTCTTC.

The chain joins TRBV28 to TRBJ1-2; D not certain. Germline V gene lookup returns CDR1 MDHEN and CDR2 SYDVKM. V gave up 5 bases and J gave up 5 bases, with 15 bases separating them. This CDR3 is 14 amino acids long. The CDR3 sequence is CASSQSWRSYGYTF. CDR3 in DNA: TGTGCCAGCAGTCAGAGTTGGCGATCGTATGGCTACACCTTC.

This clone was counted a single time. The V gene is TRBV9, the J gene TRBJ2-3; D may be TRBD1 (5 bases). Trimming cost V 1 base and J 4 bases, with 10 bases left between them. The CDR3 loop spans 14 amino acids. Germline V CDR1 and CDR2: SGDLS, YYNGEE. The CDR3, as DNA: TGTGCCAGCAGCGTAAGGGGTCCGGCAGATACGCAGTATTTT. It yields the protein CASSVRGPADTQYF.

V and J are TRBV10-2 and TRBJ1-3, with no clear D. The length of the CDR3 is 11 residues. The V gene's germline CDR1 is WSHSY and CDR2 SAAADI. V was clipped by 2 bases and J by 8 bases, with 4 bases between them. The CDR3 region has the DNA TGCGCCAGCAGTGAGGTAGACACCATATATTTT. The encoded protein is CASSEVDTIYF.

The V gene is TRBV27, the J gene TRBJ1-1; possibly TRBD1 for D (6 bases). The CDR3 totals 15 residues. The V end was cut by 1 base, the J end by 3 bases, with 12 bases between. Germline CDR1 is MNHEY and CDR2 is SMNVEV (reference sequence). The CDR3 DNA reads as TGTGCCAGCAGTTTATATTCAGAGGGGGACACTGAAGCTTTCTTT. Amino acids: CASSLYSEGDTEAFF.